What follows is one T cell receptor beta chain and its context. This specimen belongs to a study of blood T cell repertoires in COVID-19. Produced via immunoSEQ multiplex PCR; TCRdb's table is partial and in-frame only. The data show 25,000 to 35,000 clones, 84% seen once. The germline V gene encodes CDR1 GTSNPN and CDR2 SVGIG (reference sequence). This CDR3 is built from 14 residues. The ends lost 2 bases at V and 7 bases at J; junction bases unmatched: 10. This sequence originates from a man in his 70s with active COVID-19. The chain uses TRBV30 and TRBJ2-5, with 7 bases lining up with TRBD1. The sample comprised peripheral blood. CDR3 nucleotide sequence: TGTGCCTGGAGTCCCCAGGCCCAGGGGGTGACCCAGTACTTC. The encoded protein is CAWSPQAQGVTQYF. Based on the CDR3 plus reference TRBV30 and TRBJ2-5, the full variable domain is SQTIHQWPATLVQPVGSPLSLECTVEGTSNPNLYWYRQAAGRGLQLLFYSVGIGQISSEVPQNLSASRPQDRQFILSSKKLLLSDSGFYLCAWSPQAQGVTQYFGPGTRLLVL.